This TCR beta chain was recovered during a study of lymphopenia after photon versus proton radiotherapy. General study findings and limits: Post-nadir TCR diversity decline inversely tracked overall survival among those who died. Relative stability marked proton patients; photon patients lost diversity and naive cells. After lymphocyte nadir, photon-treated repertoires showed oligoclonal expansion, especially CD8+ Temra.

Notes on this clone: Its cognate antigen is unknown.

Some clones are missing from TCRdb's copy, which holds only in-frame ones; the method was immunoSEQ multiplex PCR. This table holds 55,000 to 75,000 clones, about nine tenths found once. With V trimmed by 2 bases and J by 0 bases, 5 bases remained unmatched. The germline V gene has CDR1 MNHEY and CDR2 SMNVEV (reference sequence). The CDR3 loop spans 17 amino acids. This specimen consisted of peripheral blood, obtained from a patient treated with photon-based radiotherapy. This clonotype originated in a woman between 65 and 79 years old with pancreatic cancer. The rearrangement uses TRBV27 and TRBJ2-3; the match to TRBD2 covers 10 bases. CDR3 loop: CASSLARTSGSTDTQYF. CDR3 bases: TGTGCCAGCAGTTTAGCTCGGACTAGCGGAAGCACAGATACGCAGTATTTT.